This T cell receptor (beta chain) emerged from a study of technical replicates of blood from several donors. This clone has a single count. Profiled with immunoSEQ multiplex PCR; TCRdb holds only in-frame clones, not every one. Among 75,000 to 100,000 clones listed, over 85% were seen once. The material sequenced was T cells isolated from PBMCs. The TCR sequence derives from a human donor in good health.

CDR3 coding DNA: TGTGCCAGCTCACCTTCCCGACAGTTTGCAACTAATGAAAAACTGTTTTTT. Residues: CASSPSRQFATNEKLFF. The chain joins TRBV18 to TRBJ1-4, with D possibly being TRBD1 (5 bases). Germline CDR1 and CDR2: KGHSH and LQKENI. CDR3 length equals 17 residues. With 3 bases removed from V and 0 bases from J, the gap between germline ends came to 14 bases.